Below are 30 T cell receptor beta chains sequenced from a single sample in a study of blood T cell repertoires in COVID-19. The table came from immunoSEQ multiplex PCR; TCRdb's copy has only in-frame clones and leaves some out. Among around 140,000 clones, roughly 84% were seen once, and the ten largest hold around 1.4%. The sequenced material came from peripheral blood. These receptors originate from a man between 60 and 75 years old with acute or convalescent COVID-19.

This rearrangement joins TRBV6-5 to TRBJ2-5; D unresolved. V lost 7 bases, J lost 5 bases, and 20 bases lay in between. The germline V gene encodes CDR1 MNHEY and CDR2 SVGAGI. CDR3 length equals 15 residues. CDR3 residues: CASILSQSSRETQYF. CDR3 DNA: TGTGCCAGCATTCTTTCACAGAGCAGCCGGGAGACCCAGTACTTC.

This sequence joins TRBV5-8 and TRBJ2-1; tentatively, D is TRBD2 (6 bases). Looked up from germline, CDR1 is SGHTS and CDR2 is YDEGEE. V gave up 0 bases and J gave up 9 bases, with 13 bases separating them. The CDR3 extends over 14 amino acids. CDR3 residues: CASSLGRGMGEQFF. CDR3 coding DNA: TGTGCCAGCAGCTTGGGCCGGGGGATGGGTGAGCAGTTCTTC.

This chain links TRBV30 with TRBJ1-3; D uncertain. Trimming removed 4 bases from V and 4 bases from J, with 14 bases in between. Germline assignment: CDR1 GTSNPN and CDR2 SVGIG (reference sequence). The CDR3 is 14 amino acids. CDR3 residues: CAWMSQARGNTIYF. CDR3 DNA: TGTGCCTGGATGTCGCAGGCGCGAGGAAACACCATATATTTT.

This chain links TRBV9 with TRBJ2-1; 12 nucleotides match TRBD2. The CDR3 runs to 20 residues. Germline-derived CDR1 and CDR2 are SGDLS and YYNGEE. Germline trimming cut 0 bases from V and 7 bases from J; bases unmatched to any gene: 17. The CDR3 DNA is TGTGCCAGCAGCGTAGAGCCGTCTGGGACACTAGCGGGAGGTAGAAATGAGCAGTTCTTC. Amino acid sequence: CASSVEPSGTLAGGRNEQFF.

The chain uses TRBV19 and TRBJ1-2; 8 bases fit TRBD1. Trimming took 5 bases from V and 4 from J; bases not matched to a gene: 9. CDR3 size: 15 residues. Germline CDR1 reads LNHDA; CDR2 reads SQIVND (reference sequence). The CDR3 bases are TGTGCCAGTAGTGCCCCGGACAGGGCTAGCTATGGCTACACCTTC. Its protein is CASSAPDRASYGYTF.

CDR3 protein: CASSWYEQGLSYNEQFF. The DNA of the CDR3 is TGCGCCAGCAGCTGGTACGAACAGGGTCTCTCCTACAATGAGCAGTTCTTC. The rearrangement joins TRBV5-1 to TRBJ2-1, with D perhaps matching TRBD1 (6 bases). This CDR3 contains 17 residues. The germline CDR1 and CDR2 sequences are SGHRS and YFSETQ. The ends were cut back, 3 bases at V and 0 bases at J, with 16 bases in the middle. Variable domain in full (rest from reference TRBV5-1 and TRBJ2-1): KAGVTQTPRYLIKTRGQQVTLSCSPISGHRSVSWYQQTPGQGLQFLFEYFSETQRNKGNFPGRFSGRQFSNSRSEMNVSTLELGDSALYLCASSWYEQGLSYNEQFFGPGTRLTVL.

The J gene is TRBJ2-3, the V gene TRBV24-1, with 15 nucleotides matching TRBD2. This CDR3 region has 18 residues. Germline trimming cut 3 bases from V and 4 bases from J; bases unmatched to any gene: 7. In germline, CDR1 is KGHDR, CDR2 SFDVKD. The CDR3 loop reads CATSDTLGLAGGPDTQYF. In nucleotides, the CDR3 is TGTGCCACCAGTGATACCTTGGGACTAGCGGGAGGACCAGATACGCAGTATTTT.

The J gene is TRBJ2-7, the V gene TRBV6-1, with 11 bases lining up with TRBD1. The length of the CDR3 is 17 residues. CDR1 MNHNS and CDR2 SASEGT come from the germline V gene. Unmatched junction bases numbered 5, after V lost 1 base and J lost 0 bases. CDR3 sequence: CASSEVDRGLPSYEQYF. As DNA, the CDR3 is TGTGCCAGCAGTGAAGTGGACAGGGGGCTCCCCTCCTACGAGCAGTACTTC.

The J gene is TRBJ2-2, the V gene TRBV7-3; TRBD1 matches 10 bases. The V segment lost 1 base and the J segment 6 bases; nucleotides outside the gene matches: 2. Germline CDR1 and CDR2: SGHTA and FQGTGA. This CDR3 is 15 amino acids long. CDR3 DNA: TGTGCCAGCAGCTTAAAAGGACAGGGGGCCGGGGAGCTGTTTTTT. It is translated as CASSLKGQGAGELFF.

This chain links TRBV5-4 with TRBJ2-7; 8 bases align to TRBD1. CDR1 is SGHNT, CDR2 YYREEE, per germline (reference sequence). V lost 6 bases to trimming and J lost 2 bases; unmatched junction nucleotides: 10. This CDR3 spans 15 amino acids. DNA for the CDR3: TGTGCCAGCACCCTTGGACAGGGAAACACCTACGAGCAGTACTTC. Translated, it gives CASTLGQGNTYEQYF.

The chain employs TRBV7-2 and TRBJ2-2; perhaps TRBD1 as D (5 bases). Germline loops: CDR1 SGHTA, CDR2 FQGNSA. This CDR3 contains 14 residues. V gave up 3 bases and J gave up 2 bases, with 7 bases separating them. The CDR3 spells CASSFDSNTGELFF. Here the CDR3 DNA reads TGTGCCAGCAGCTTCGACAGTAACACCGGGGAGCTGTTTTTT.

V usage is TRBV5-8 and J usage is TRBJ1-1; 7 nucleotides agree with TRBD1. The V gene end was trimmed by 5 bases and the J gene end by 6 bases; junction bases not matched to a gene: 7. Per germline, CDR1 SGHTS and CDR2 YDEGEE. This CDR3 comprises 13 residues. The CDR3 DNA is TGTGCCAGCAGGTACAGGGGCTGGGCTGAAGCTTTCTTT. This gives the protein CASRYRGWAEAFF.

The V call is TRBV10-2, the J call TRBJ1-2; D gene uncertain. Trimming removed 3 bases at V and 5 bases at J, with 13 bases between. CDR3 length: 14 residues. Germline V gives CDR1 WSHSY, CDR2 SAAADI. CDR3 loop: CASSEGRLVYGYTF. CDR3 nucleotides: TGCGCCAGCAGTGAAGGCCGGCTAGTTTATGGCTACACCTTC.

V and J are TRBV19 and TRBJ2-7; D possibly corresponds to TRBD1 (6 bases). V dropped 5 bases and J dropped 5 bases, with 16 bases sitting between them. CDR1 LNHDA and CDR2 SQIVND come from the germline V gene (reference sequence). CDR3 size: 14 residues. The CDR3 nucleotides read TGTGCCAGTAGTGAGGGCAGGGGTGCCAACGAGCAGTACTTC. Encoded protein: CASSEGRGANEQYF. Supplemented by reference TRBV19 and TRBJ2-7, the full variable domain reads DGGITQSPKYLFRKEGQNVTLSCEQNLNHDAMYWYRQDPGQGLRLIYYSQIVNDFQKGDIAEGYSVSREKKESFPLTVTSAQKNPTAFYLCASSEGRGANEQYFGPGTRLTVT.

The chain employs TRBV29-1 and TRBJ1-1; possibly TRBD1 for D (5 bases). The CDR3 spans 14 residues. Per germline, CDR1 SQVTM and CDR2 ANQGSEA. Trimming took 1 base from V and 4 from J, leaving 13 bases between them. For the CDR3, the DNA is TGCAGCGTTGAAGTCTGGGGGGGTGGCACTGAAGCTTTCTTT. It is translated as CSVEVWGGGTEAFF. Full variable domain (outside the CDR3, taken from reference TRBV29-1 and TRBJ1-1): SAVISQKPSRDICQRGTSLTIQCQVDSQVTMMFWYRQQPGQSLTLIATANQGSEATYESGFVIDKFPISRPNLTFSTLTVSNMSPEDSSIYLCSVEVWGGGTEAFFGQGTRLTVV.

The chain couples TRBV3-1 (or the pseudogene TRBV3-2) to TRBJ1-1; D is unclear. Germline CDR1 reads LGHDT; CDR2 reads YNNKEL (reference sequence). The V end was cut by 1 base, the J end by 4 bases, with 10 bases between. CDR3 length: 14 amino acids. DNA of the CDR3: TGTGCCAGCAGCCAAGTGCAGGCGTTCACTGAAGCTTTCTTT. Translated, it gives CASSQVQAFTEAFF.

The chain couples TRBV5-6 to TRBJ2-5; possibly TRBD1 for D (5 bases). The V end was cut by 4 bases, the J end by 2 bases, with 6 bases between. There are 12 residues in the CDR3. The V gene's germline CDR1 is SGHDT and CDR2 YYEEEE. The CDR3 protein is CASSRGQETQYF. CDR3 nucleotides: TGTGCCAGCAGCAGGGGACAAGAGACCCAGTACTTC.

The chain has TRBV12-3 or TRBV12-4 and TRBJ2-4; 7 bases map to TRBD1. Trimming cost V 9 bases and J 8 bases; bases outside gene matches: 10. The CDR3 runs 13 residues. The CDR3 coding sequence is TGTGCCAGTTCCAGCACAACAGGGGACATTCAGTACTTC. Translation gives CASSSTTGDIQYF.

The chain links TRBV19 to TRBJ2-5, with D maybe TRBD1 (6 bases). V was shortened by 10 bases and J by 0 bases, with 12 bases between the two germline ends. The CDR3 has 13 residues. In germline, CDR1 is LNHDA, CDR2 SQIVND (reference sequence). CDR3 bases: TGTGCCACAAATACAGGGCACCAAGAGACCCAGTACTTC. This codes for CATNTGHQETQYF. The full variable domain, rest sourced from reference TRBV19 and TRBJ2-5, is DGGITQSPKYLFRKEGQNVTLSCEQNLNHDAMYWYRQDPGQGLRLIYYSQIVNDFQKGDIAEGYSVSREKKESFPLTVTSAQKNPTAFYLCATNTGHQETQYFGPGTRLLVL.

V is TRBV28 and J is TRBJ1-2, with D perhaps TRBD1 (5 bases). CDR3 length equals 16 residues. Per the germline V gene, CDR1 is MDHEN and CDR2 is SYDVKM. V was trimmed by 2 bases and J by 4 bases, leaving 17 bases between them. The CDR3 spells CASSLAGQNVGYGYTF. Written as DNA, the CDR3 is TGTGCCAGCAGTTTAGCCGGACAAAACGTAGGCTATGGCTACACCTTC.

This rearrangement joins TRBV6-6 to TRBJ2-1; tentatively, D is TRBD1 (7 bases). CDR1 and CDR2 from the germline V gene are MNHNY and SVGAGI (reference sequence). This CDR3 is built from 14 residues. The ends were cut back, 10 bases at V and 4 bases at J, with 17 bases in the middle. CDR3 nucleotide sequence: TGTGCCACCCTGGAGGGGGCCTCTTACAATGAGCAGTTCTTC. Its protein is CATLEGASYNEQFF.

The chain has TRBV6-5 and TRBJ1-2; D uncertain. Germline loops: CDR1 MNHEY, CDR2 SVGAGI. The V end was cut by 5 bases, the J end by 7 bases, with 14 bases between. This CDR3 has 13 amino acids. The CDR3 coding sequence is TGTGCCAGCAGTCGCGGTGAATCGGGTGGCTACACCTTC. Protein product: CASSRGESGGYTF.

The CDR3 spells CATAGTGPSYEQYF. The CDR3 nucleotides are TGTGCCACGGCCGGGACAGGACCCTCCTACGAGCAGTACTTC. This chain links TRBV24-1 with TRBJ2-7; 8 bases fit TRBD1. CDR1 is KGHDR and CDR2 is SFDVKD in the germline V gene. There are 14 residues in the CDR3. The ends lost 10 bases at V and 0 bases at J; junction bases unmatched: 7.

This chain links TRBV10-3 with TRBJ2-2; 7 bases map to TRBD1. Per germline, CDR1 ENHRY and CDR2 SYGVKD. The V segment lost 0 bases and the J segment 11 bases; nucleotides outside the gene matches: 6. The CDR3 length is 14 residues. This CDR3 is CAISESGTARELFF. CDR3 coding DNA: TGTGCCATCAGTGAGTCGGGGACAGCCCGTGAGCTGTTTTTT.

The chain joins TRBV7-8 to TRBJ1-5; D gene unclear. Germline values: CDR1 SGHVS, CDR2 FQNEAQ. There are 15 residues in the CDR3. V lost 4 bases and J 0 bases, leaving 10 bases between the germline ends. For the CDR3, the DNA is TGTGCCAGCAGCTCCCGGCGGGATAGCAATCAGCCCCAGCATTTT. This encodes CASSSRRDSNQPQHF.

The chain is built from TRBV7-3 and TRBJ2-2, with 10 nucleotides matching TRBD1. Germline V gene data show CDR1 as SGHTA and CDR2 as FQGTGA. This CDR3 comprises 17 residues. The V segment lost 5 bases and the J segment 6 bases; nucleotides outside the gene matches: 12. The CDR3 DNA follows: TGTGCCAGCAGCCGGACAGGGGGGACGTTTTCGTCCGGGGAGCTGTTTTTT. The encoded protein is CASSRTGGTFSSGELFF.

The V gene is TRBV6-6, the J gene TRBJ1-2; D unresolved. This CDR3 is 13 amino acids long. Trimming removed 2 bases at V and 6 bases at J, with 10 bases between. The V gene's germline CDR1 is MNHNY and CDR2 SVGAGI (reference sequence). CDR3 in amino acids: CASSYRGEDGYTF. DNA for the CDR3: TGTGCCAGCAGTTACCGGGGAGAAGATGGCTACACCTTC.

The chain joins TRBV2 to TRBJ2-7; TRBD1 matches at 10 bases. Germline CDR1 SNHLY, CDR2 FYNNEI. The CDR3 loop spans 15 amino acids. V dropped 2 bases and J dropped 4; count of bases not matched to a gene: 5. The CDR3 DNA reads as TGTGCCAGCAGTGAACACGGACAGGGGGGGTACGAGCAGTACTTC. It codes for CASSEHGQGGYEQYF.

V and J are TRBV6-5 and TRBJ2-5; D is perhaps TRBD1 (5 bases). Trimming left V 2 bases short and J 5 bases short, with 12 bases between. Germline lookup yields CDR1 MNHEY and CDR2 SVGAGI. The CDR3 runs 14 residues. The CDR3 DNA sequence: TGTGCCAGCAGTTACGGGGCTGGCTGGGAGACCCAGTACTTC. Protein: CASSYGAGWETQYF.

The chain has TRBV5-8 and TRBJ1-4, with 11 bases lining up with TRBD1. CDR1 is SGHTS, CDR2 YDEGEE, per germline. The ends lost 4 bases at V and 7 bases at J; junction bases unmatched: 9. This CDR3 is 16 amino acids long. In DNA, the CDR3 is TGTGCCAGCAGCCGGAACCCCGGGACAGGGGGTGAAAAACTGTTTTTT. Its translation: CASSRNPGTGGEKLFF.